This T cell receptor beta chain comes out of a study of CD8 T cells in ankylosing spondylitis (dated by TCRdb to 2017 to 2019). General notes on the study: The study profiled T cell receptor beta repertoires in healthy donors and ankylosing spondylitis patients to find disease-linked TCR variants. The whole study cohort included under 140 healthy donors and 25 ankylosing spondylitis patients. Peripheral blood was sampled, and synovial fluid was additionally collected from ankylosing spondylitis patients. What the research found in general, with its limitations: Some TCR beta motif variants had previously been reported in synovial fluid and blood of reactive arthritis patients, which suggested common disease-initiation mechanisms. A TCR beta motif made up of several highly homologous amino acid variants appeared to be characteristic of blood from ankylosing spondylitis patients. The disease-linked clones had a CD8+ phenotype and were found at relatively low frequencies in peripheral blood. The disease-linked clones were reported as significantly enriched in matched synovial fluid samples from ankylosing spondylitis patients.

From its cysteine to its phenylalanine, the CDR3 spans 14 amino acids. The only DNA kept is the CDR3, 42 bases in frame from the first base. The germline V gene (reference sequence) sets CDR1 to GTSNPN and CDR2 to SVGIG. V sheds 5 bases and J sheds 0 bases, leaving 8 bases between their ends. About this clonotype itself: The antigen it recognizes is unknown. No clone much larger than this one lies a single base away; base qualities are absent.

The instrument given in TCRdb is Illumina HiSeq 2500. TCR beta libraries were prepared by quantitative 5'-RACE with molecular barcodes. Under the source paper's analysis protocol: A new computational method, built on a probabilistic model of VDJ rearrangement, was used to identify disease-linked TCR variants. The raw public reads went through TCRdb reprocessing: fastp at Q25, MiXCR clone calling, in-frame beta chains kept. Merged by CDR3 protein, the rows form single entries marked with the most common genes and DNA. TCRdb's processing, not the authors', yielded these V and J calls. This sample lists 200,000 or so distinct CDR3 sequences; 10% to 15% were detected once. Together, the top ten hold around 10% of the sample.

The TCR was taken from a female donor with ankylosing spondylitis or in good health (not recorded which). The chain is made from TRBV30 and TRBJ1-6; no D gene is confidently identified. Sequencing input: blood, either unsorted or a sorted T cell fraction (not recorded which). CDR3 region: CAWGDYSYNSPLHF. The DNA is TGTGCCTGGGGCGACTACTCCTATAATTCACCCCTCCACTTT.